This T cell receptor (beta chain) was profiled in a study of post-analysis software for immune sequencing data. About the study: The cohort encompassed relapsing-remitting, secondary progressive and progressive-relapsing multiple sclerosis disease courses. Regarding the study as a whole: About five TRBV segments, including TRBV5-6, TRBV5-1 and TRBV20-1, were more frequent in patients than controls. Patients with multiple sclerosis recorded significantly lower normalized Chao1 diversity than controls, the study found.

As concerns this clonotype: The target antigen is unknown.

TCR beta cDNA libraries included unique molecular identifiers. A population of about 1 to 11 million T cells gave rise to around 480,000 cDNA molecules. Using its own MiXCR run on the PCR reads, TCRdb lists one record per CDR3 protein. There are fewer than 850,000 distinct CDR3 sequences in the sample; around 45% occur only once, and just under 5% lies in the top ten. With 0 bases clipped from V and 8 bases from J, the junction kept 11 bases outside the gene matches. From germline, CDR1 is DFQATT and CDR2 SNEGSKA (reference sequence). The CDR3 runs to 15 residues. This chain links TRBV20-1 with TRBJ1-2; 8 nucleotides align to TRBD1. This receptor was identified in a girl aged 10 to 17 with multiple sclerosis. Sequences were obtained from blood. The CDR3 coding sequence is TGCAGTGCTAGAGACCCGGGGACAGGACATATGGGCTACACCTTC. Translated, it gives CSARDPGTGHMGYTF.